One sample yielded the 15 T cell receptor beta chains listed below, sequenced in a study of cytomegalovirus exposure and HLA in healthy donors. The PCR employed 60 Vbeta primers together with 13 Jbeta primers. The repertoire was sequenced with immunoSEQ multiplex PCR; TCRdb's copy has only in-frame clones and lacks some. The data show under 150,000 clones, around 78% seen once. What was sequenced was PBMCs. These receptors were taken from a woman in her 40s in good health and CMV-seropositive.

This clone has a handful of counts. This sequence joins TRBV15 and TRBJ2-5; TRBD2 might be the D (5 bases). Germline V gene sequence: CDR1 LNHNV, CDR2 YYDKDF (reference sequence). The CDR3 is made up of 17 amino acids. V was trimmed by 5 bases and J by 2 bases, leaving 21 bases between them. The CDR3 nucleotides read TGTGCCACCAGCCAACGACCTGAGGAAGGAGGACAAGAGACCCAGTACTTC. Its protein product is CATSQRPEEGGQETQYF.

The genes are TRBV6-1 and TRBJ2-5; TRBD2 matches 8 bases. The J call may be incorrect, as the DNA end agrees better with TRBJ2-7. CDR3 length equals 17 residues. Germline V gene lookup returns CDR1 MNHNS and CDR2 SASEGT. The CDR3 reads CASSEGVWREDSYEQYF. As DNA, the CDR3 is TGTGCCAGCAGTGAAGGGGTCTGGCGGGAGGACTCCTACGAGCAGTACTTC.

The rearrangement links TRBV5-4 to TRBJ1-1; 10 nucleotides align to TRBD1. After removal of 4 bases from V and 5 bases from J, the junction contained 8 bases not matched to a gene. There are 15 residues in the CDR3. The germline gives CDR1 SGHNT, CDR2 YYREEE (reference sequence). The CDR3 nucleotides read TGTGCCAGCAGCGGACGGACAGGGGGGATAACTGAAGCTTTCTTT. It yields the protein CASSGRTGGITEAFF.

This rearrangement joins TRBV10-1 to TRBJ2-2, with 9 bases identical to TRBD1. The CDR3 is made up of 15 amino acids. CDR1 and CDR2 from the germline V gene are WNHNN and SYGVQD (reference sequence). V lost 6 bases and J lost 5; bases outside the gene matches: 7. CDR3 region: CASSRGQGGTGELFF. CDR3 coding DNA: TGCGCCAGCAGCCGGGGACAGGGTGGGACCGGGGAGCTGTTTTTT.

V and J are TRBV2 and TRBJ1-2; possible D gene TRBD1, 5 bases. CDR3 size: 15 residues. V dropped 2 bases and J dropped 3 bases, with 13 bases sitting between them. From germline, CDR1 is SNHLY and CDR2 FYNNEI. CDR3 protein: CASSEPGRAYYGYTF. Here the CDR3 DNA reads TGTGCCAGCAGTGAACCGGGCAGGGCTTACTATGGCTACACCTTC.

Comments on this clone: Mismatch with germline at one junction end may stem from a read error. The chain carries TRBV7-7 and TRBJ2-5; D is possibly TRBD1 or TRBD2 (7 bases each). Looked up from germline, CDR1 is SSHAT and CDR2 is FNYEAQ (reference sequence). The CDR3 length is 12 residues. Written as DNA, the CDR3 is TGTGCTAGCAGGGGGGAGGGAGAGACCCAGTACTTC. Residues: CASRGEGETQYF.

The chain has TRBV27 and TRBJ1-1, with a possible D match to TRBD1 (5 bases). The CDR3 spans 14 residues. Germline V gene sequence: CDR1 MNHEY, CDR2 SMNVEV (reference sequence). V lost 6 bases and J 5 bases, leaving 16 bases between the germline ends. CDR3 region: CASRLLGPRTEAFF. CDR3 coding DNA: TGTGCCAGCAGGCTGTTGGGGCCCAGGACTGAAGCTTTCTTT.

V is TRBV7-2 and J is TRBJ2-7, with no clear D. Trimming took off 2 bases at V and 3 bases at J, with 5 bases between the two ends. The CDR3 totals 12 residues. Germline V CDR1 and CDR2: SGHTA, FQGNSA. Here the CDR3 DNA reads TGTGCCAGCAGCTTATCTCTCTACGAGCAGTACTTC. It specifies CASSLSLYEQYF.

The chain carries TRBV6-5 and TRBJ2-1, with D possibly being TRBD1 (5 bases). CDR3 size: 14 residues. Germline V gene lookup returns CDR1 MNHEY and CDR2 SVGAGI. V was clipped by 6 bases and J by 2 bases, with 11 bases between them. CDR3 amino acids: CASRGLGAYNEQFF. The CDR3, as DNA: TGTGCCAGCAGAGGCCTAGGGGCCTACAATGAGCAGTTCTTC.

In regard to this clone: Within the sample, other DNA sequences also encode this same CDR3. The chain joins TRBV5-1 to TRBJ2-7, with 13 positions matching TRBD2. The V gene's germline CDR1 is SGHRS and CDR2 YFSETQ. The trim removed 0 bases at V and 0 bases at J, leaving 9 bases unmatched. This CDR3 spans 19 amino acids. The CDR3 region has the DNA TGCGCCAGCAGCTTGGGAACCGGGACTAGCGGGACTTCCTCCTACGAGCAGTACTTC. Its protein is CASSLGTGTSGTSSYEQYF.

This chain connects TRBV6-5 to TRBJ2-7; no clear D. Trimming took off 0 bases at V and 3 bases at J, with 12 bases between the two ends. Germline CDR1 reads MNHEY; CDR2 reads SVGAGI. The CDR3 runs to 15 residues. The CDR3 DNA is TGTGCCAGCAGTTACTCTGGGCGATATATCTACGAGCAGTACTTC. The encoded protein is CASSYSGRYIYEQYF.

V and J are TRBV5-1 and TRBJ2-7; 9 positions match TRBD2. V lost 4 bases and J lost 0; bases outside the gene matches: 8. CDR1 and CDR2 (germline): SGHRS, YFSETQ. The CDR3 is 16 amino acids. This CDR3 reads CASSPGLALSSYEQYF. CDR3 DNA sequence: TGCGCCAGCAGCCCCGGACTAGCGCTAAGCTCCTACGAGCAGTACTTC.

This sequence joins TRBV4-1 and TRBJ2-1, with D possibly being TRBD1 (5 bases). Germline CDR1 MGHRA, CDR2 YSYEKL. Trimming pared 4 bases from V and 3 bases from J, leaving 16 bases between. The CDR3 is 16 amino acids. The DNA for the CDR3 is TGCGCCAGCAGCCTGGTAAATCAGGACATCTACAATGAGCAGTTCTTC. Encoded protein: CASSLVNQDIYNEQFF.

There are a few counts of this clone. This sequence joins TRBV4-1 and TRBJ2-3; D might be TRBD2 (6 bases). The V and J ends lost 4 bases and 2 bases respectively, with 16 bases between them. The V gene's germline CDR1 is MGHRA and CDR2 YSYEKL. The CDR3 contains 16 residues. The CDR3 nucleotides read TGCGCCAGCAGCCGGGTGCGGCGGGGAGTCACAGATACGCAGTATTTT. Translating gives CASSRVRRGVTDTQYF.

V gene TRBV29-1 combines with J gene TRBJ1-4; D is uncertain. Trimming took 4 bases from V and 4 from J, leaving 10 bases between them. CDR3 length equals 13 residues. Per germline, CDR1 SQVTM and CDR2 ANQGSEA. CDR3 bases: TGCAGCGTTGTGGAGACGGATAATGAAAAACTGTTTTTT. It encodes CSVVETDNEKLFF.